The rows below give T cell receptor beta chains drawn from one sample of a study of CD4 T cells in relation to SARS-CoV-2 and coronaviruses. Sequencing was performed with immunoSEQ multiplex PCR; in TCRdb, only in-frame clones are kept and a portion is missing. This table has tens of thousands of clones, approximately 90% appearing once. Sequenced: memory CD4+ T cells from PBMCs. Receptors were obtained from a human donor in good health. The CDR3 runs from the conserved cysteine through the conserved F or W. The D gene is left open where the match is weak. Some rows have no size entry. The others give once, few or many, or a class for an expanded clone.

J,V,size,D,CDR3,DNA
TRBJ2-2,TRBV3-1/TRBV3-2,.,.,CASSLGTGELFF,TGTGCCAGCAGCCTGGGCACCGGGGAGCTGTTTTTT
TRBJ2-7,TRBV7-9,.,.,CASSLNGGYEQYF,TGTGCCAGCAGCTTAAATGGGGGCTACGAGCAGTACTTC
TRBJ2-1,TRBV7-9,.,.,CASKATATPTNEQFF,TGTGCCAGCAAGGCGACAGCTACTCCGACCAATGAGCAGTTCTTC
TRBJ2-5,TRBV19,.,TRBD1,CASSRTGGNAETQYF,TGTGCCAGTAGTAGAACAGGGGGTAACGCAGAGACCCAGTACTTC
TRBJ2-5,TRBV24-1,.,TRBD2,CATSDPGGTQETQYF,TGTGCCACCAGTGACCCCGGGGGGACCCAAGAGACCCAGTACTTC
TRBJ2-7,TRBV9,once,TRBD2,CASSVGGRNYEQYF,TGTGCCAGCAGCGTGGGCGGGAGGAACTACGAGCAGTACTTC
TRBJ2-1,TRBV3-1/TRBV3-2,.,.,CASSQGTMVNEQFF,TGTGCCAGCAGCCAAGGGACTATGGTAAATGAGCAGTTCTTC
TRBJ2-5,TRBV27,.,.,CASSYDPFRQETQYF,TGTGCCAGCAGTTATGACCCATTTCGGCAAGAGACCCAGTACTTC
TRBJ2-1,TRBV9,.,.,CASSIYGVRGEQFF,TGTGCCAGCAGCATTTACGGCGTACGGGGTGAGCAGTTCTTC
TRBJ1-6,TRBV28,.,.,CASIRDGNSPLHF,TGTGCCAGCATCAGAGACGGGAATTCACCCCTCCACTTT
TRBJ2-4,TRBV7-8,.,.,CASSRLEDRLAKNIQYF,TGTGCCAGCAGCCGCCTCGAGGACCGTTTAGCCAAAAACATTCAGTACTTC
TRBJ1-6,TRBV6-5,.,.,CASSYSIGQGNSPLHF,TGTGCCAGCAGTTACTCGATTGGGCAGGGTAATTCACCCCTCCACTTT
TRBJ1-2,TRBV5-4,.,.,CASSFPGDYGYTF,TGTGCCAGCAGCTTCCCAGGGGACTATGGCTACACCTTC
TRBJ2-2,TRBV5-5,.,TRBD2,CASSSLLTSGRGSEELFF,TGTGCCAGCAGCTCACTGCTTACTAGCGGGAGAGGGTCGGAGGAGCTGTTTTTT
TRBJ1-1,TRBV28,.,.,CASSQRGNTEAFF,TGTGCCAGCAGTCAAAGGGGGAACACTGAAGCTTTCTTT
TRBJ2-3,TRBV18,.,.,CASSPPAGADTQYF,TGTGCCAGCTCACCACCGGCAGGGGCAGATACGCAGTATTTT
TRBJ2-7,TRBV6-5,once,.,CASSNYEQYF,TGTGCCAGCAGTAACTACGAGCAGTACTTC
TRBJ2-3,TRBV23-1,once,.,CASTPRTGRAADTQYF,TGCGCCAGCACCCCTCGGACAGGGAGGGCGGCAGATACGCAGTATTTT